What follows is one T cell receptor beta chain and its context. Antigen: not known. CDR3 length: 13 amino acids. V was shortened by 6 bases and J by 5 bases, with 10 bases between the two germline ends. Germline assignment: CDR1 SNHLY and CDR2 FYNNEI. The entry originates in a study of T cell responses to AZD1222 COVID-19 vaccine. Study conclusions and caveats: Nearly half of spike-specific TCRs reportedly go after variant regions that carry no mutations.

Sequenced by immunoSEQ multiplex PCR; TCRdb stores in-frame clones only, minus some. The sample shows about 100,000 clones, around 86% of them seen only once. The chain employs TRBV2 and TRBJ2-2; unclear D gene. The receptor's source is an adult in good health. This material consisted of peripheral blood, taken on day 0 of AZD1222 vaccination. The CDR3 DNA follows: TGTGCCAGCAGCTACCCGGTGACCGGGGAGCTGTTTTTT. Translating it yields CASSYPVTGELFF.